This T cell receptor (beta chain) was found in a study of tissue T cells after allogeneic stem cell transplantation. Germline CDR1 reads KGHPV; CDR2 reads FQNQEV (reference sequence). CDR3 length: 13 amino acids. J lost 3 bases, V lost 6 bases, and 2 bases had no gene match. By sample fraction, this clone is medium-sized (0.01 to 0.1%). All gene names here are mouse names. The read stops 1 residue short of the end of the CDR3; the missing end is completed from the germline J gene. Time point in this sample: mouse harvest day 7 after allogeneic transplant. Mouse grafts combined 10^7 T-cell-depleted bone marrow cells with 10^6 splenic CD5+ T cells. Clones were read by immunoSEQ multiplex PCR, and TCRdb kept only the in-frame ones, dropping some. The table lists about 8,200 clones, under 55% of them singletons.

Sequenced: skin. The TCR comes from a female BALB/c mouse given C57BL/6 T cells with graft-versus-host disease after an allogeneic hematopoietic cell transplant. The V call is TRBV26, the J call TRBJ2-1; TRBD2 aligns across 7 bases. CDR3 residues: CASRTGSYAEQFF. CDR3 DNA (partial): TGTGCCAGCAGGACTGGGAGCTATGCTGAGCAGTTC.